Shown below are 14 T cell receptor beta chains from a single sample sequenced in a study of identical twins. TCRdb re-called the 5' RACE reads through MiXCR, storing one row per CDR3 protein. This repertoire shows 400,000 to 500,000 distinct CDR3 sequences, about 18% found once; its top ten account for around 12%. The material sequenced was naive T cells sorted from blood. Source of these receptors: a middle-aged man in good health.

This clonotype showed up just a few times. The genes are TRBV5-1 and TRBJ2-1; 7 bases map to TRBD2. Germline CDR1 reads SGHRS; CDR2 reads YFSETQ. J lost 3 bases, V lost 5 bases, and 5 bases had no gene match. CDR3 length: 14 residues. CDR3 nucleotide sequence: TGCGCCAGCAGTCCCGGGACTAACTACAATGAGCAGTTCTTC. Its translation: CASSPGTNYNEQFF.

Here the CDR3 DNA reads TGCAGTGCCGCCGGCGGTACAGGACTAGCGGGGGGGGAGACCCAGTACTTC. It is translated as CSAAGGTGLAGGETQYF. The gene calls are TRBV20-1 and TRBJ2-5; 15 bases agree with TRBD2. CDR1 and CDR2 from the germline V gene are DFQATT and SNEGSKA (reference sequence). The CDR3 sequence is 17 residues long. The J segment lost 5 bases and the V segment lost 6 bases, leaving 13 bases of the junction unmatched.

The rearrangement joins TRBV4-3 to TRBJ2-7; 9 nucleotides agree with TRBD1. The CDR3 extends over 15 amino acids. The V and J ends lost 3 bases and 3 bases, in that order; junction bases with no gene match: 6. CDR1 and CDR2 (germline): LGHNA, YSLEER. The CDR3 DNA is TGCGCCAGCAGCCAGAGACAGGGGGTTTACTACGAGCAGTACTTC. It specifies CASSQRQGVYYEQYF.

This chain links TRBV4-3 with TRBJ2-5, with a tentative D call TRBD2 (5 bases). The CDR3 covers 14 residues. The ends were cut back, 1 base at V and 4 bases at J, with 10 bases in the middle. Per the germline V gene, CDR1 is LGHNA and CDR2 is YSLEER. CDR3 bases: TGCGCCAGCAGCCAAGTCGAGGGAGTAGAGACCCAGTACTTC. Its translation: CASSQVEGVETQYF.

The chain couples TRBV20-1 to TRBJ2-1; 12 bases agree with TRBD2. The length of the CDR3 is 18 residues. Trimming cost V 0 bases and J 7 bases; bases outside gene matches: 13. The germline CDR1 and CDR2 sequences are DFQATT and SNEGSKA (reference sequence). The CDR3 coding sequence is TGCAGTGCTAGAGACCTCTACCCTAGCGGGGGGGCAGGGAATGAGCAGTTCTTC. Its protein product is CSARDLYPSGGAGNEQFF.

This clonotype was seen repeatedly, ten times or more. This chain joins TRBV10-3 and TRBJ1-3; no reliable D call. This CDR3 has 12 residues. The germline V gene has CDR1 ENHRY and CDR2 SYGVKD. V lost 10 bases to trimming and J lost 2 bases, with 9 bases between them. CDR3 residues: CASVSAGNTIYF. The DNA for the CDR3 is TGTGCCAGCGTTTCGGCTGGAAACACCATATATTTT.

The DNA for the CDR3 is TGTGCCAGCAGCCAAACGGGAGCTAGCACAGATACGCAGTATTTT. Its protein product is CASSQTGASTDTQYF. The V call is TRBV7-3, the J call TRBJ2-3, with D perhaps matching TRBD2 (6 bases). Per germline, CDR1 SGHTA and CDR2 FQGTGA. Trimming stripped 5 bases from V and 0 bases from J, with 12 bases between. The CDR3 covers 15 residues.

The sample holds a few counts of this clonotype. The chain uses TRBV9 and TRBJ2-1; no reliable D call. The ends were cut back, 2 bases at V and 8 bases at J, with 8 bases in the middle. CDR1 is SGDLS and CDR2 is YYNGEE in the germline V gene. This CDR3 spans 12 amino acids. CDR3 sequence: CASSVYEDEQFF. The CDR3 DNA reads as TGTGCCAGCAGCGTTTACGAGGATGAGCAGTTCTTC.

This clonotype was seen many times. The chain couples TRBV10-3 to TRBJ2-2, with unresolved D. Trimming pared 3 bases from V and 6 bases from J, leaving 2 bases between. CDR1 is ENHRY, CDR2 SYGVKD, per germline. The length of the CDR3 is 11 residues. The CDR3 nucleotides are TGTGCCATCAGTGAAGCCGGGGAGCTGTTTTTT. Translated, it gives CAISEAGELFF.

The chain combines TRBV21-1 with TRBJ1-4; the table's D call, TRBD1, has no DNA check behind it. TRBV21-1 constitutes a pseudogene. The CDR3 has 17 residues. CDR3 nucleotide sequence: TGTGCCAGCAGCAAAGACCCCCATTGGCCTGGAAGGGAAAAACTGTTTTTT. Translated: CASSKDPHWPGREKLFF.

This clonotype was counted between two and nine times. The chain carries TRBV7-2 and TRBJ2-2; no firm D call. The CDR3 is 14 amino acids. Germline-derived CDR1 and CDR2 are SGHTA and FQGNSA. V gave up 0 bases and J gave up 0 bases, with 2 bases separating them. CDR3 amino acids: CASSLAPNTGELFF. CDR3 in DNA: TGTGCCAGCAGCTTAGCACCGAACACCGGGGAGCTGTTTTTT.

This clonotype was observed a few times. The V call is TRBV12-3 or TRBV12-4, the J call TRBJ2-1; 11 positions match TRBD2. The CDR3 length is 18 residues. Unmatched junction bases numbered 7, after V lost 0 bases and J lost 3 bases. In DNA form, the CDR3 reads TGTGCCAGCAGTTTAGCGACTAGCGGGACTTTCGGCTACAATGAGCAGTTCTTC. Protein product: CASSLATSGTFGYNEQFF.

In this sample, this clonotype turned up a few times. The chain uses TRBV4-3 and TRBJ2-1, with D uncertain. V lost 3 bases, J lost 8 bases, and 8 bases lay in between. Germline-derived CDR1 and CDR2 are LGHNA and YSLEER. This CDR3 comprises 12 residues. The CDR3 nucleotides read TGCGCCAGCAGCCAGCCTGGCTATGAGCAGTTCTTC. Translating gives CASSQPGYEQFF.

This clonotype came up a few times. The chain recombines TRBV28 with TRBJ2-1, with TRBD2 as a possible D gene (6 bases). The CDR3 is 13 amino acids. Deletions cut 1 base from V and 13 bases from J, with 14 bases between. The germline V gene has CDR1 MDHEN and CDR2 SYDVKM. The CDR3 loop is CASSLSGGKDQFF. The CDR3 coding sequence is TGTGCCAGCAGTTTATCTGGGGGGAAAGACCAGTTCTTC.